This T cell receptor beta chain appears in the sequencing data of a study of shared clonotypes between healthy human individuals. Study-wide background: CD4 naive cells filled three plates per donor, CD4 memory three, CD8 naive two and CD8 memory one.

In regard to this clone: What it binds is not known.

Clones were read by immunoSEQ multiplex PCR, and TCRdb kept only the in-frame ones, dropping some. The sample shows around 700,000 clones, about 80% of them seen only once. Whole-study findings and limits: What naive subsets generally showed was a larger estimated richness than memory subsets showed. Enrolling few donors narrowed the genetic and exposure-history diversity that was represented. Clonotypes that were shared across a handful of donors made up about 5.1% of naive CD4 clonotypes.

Germline values: CDR1 MDHEN, CDR2 SYDVKM. The J segment lost 8 bases and the V segment lost 6 bases, leaving 10 bases of the junction unmatched. CDR3 length equals 15 residues. The TCR was taken from a woman in her 30s in good health. The chain employs TRBV28 and TRBJ1-4; 9 nucleotides align to TRBD1. Input material: memory CD4+ T cells sorted from blood. The subset denotes: CD45RA-negative fraction. CDR3 in amino acids: CASRHITGGGEKLFF. The CDR3 DNA sequence: TGTGCCAGCAGACACATTACAGGGGGCGGGGAAAAACTGTTTTTT. The full variable domain, in which reference TRBV28 and TRBJ1-4 provide the parts outside the CDR3, is DVKVTQSSRYLVKRTGEKVFLECVQDMDHENMFWYRQDPGLGLRLIYFSYDVKMKEKGDIPEGYSVSREKKERFSLILESASTNQTSMYLCASRHITGGGEKLFFGSGTQLSVL.